The 23 T cell receptor beta chains reported below all come from one sample, sequenced in a study of blood T cells in healthy people across ages. Primers used in a second PCR of about 6 to 12 cycles were a sample-barcoded 5' primer and a J-beta primer mix. Each CDR3 protein is one row after TCRdb ran MiXCR on the 5' RACE reads. The data contain roughly 800,000 distinct CDR3 sequences, 58% of them singletons. The material sequenced was blood. The receptors were gathered from a man younger than 45 in good health.

In its sample, this clonotype was seen a few times. The chain links TRBV6-6 to TRBJ2-3; the D gene could be TRBD1 or TRBD2 (6 bases each). V lost 0 bases to trimming and J lost 6 bases, with 16 bases between them. Germline assignment: CDR1 MNHNY and CDR2 SVGAGI (reference sequence). The CDR3 is made up of 16 amino acids. The DNA for the CDR3 is TGTGCCAGCAGTTACTCGTACGGGGGCTTTTCTGATACGCAGTATTTT. Residues: CASSYSYGGFSDTQYF.

The chain links TRBV3-1 to TRBJ2-7, with no clear D. The DNA end favors TRBJ2-5, so the J call may be wrong. Germline-derived CDR1 and CDR2 are LGHDT and YNNKEL (reference sequence). This CDR3 is built from 16 residues. In nucleotides, the CDR3 is TGTGCCAGCAGCCAAGAAACAGCGCGGTTGGGAGAGACCCAGTACTTC. Protein product: CASSQETARLGETQYF.

The chain is built from TRBV5-6 and TRBJ2-1; D not certain. Germline CDR1 reads SGHDT; CDR2 reads YYEEEE. The CDR3 has 12 amino acids. Between the trimmed V and J ends, which lost 1 base and 8 bases, there was a span of 7 bases. Written as DNA, the CDR3 is TGTGCCAGCAGCTTGTATGACTATGAGCAGTTCTTC. It is translated as CASSLYDYEQFF.

The chain carries TRBV25-1 and TRBJ2-5; D gene ambiguous. The CDR3 has 14 residues. V lost 1 base, J lost 4 bases, and 10 bases lay in between. Per germline, CDR1 MGHDK and CDR2 SYGVNS. The CDR3 DNA sequence: TGTGCCAGCAGTGAATCCGAGGATGGAGAGACCCAGTACTTC. This translates into CASSESEDGETQYF. Supplemented by reference TRBV25-1 and TRBJ2-5, the full variable domain reads EADIYQTPRYLVIGTGKKITLECSQTMGHDKMYWYQQDPGMELHLIHYSYGVNSTEKGDLSSESTVSRIRTEHFPLTLESARPSHTSQYLCASSESEDGETQYFGPGTRLLVL.

The CDR3 region is CSVRRTSNTGELFF. The CDR3 coding sequence is TGCAGCGTCCGACGGACCTCGAACACCGGGGAGCTGTTTTTT. This chain uses TRBV29-1 with TRBJ2-2; D unresolved. CDR1 and CDR2 (germline): SQVTM, ANQGSEA. V dropped 6 bases and J dropped 0 bases, with 11 bases sitting between them. The CDR3 is made up of 14 amino acids.

This clonotype was counted only a few times. The genes are TRBV10-2 and TRBJ2-5; 9 bases match TRBD2. This CDR3 region has 15 residues. J lost 4 bases, V lost 7 bases, and 10 bases had no gene match. Germline V lookup: CDR1 WSHSY, CDR2 SAAADI. CDR3 in amino acids: CASNMAGGPGETQYF. The CDR3 bases are TGCGCCAGCAATATGGCGGGAGGGCCGGGAGAGACCCAGTACTTC.

This clonotype occurred a few times. This sequence joins TRBV29-1 and TRBJ1-2; 10 positions agree with TRBD1. CDR3 size: 13 residues. Germline V CDR1 and CDR2: SQVTM, ANQGSEA. Losses at the gene ends were 4 bases for V and 8 bases for J; bases not matched to a gene: 7. CDR3 amino acids: CSVATTGGSGYTF. For the CDR3, the DNA is TGCAGCGTTGCCACGACAGGGGGCAGCGGCTACACCTTC.

This clonotype was seen a handful of times. The J gene is TRBJ1-2, the V gene TRBV7-2; D is possibly TRBD1 (5 bases). This CDR3 has 11 amino acids. V shed 2 bases and J shed 10 bases, with 8 bases lying between them. The germline V gene has CDR1 SGHTA and CDR2 FQGNSA. The CDR3 nucleotides are TGTGCCAGCAGCTTAACAGGATTCTACACCTTC. Translating gives CASSLTGFYTF.

A few counts support this clonotype. This chain connects TRBV29-1 to TRBJ1-2; TRBD1 matches 8 bases. The trim removed 4 bases at V and 4 bases at J, leaving 11 bases unmatched. Per germline, CDR1 SQVTM and CDR2 ANQGSEA. The CDR3 has 15 residues. Here the CDR3 DNA reads TGCAGCGTTGCCGGGACAGGCAAGGCGGCCTATGGCTACACCTTC. It encodes CSVAGTGKAAYGYTF.

This chain connects TRBV20-1 to TRBJ2-7; unclear D gene. Germline lookup yields CDR1 DFQATT and CDR2 SNEGSKA (reference sequence). Trimming pared 5 bases from V and 5 bases from J, leaving 10 bases between. This CDR3 is 11 amino acids long. The chain's CDR3 is CSASPLDEQYF. As DNA, the CDR3 is TGCAGTGCTTCCCCCCTGGACGAGCAGTACTTC.

The chain has TRBV29-1 and TRBJ2-5; D uncertain. CDR3 length: 12 amino acids. The V and J ends lost 6 bases and 5 bases respectively, with 13 bases between them. Germline values: CDR1 SQVTM, CDR2 ANQGSEA. The CDR3 coding sequence is TGCAGCGTCACCACACTCATCGAGACCCAGTACTTC. This codes for CSVTTLIETQYF.

V usage is TRBV11-3 and J usage is TRBJ2-1; D is undetermined. In germline, CDR1 is SGHNT, CDR2 YENEEA. V lost 1 base, J lost 8 bases, and 12 bases lay in between. The length of the CDR3 is 14 residues. Written as DNA, the CDR3 is TGTGCCAGCAGCTTAGGAGCCTCGATCGATGAGCAGTTCTTC. Residues: CASSLGASIDEQFF.

CDR3 loop: CASSWGGEGTQYF. As DNA, the CDR3 is TGTGCCAGCAGTTGGGGGGGCGAAGGGACCCAGTACTTC. The chain links TRBV12-3 or TRBV12-4 to TRBJ2-5; perhaps TRBD2 as D (7 bases). The V end lost 4 bases, the J end lost 7 bases, and 13 bases lay between the germline ends. This CDR3 has 13 residues.

The V and J genes are TRBV10-3 and TRBJ2-1; TRBD1 aligns across 9 bases. The CDR3 consists of 14 residues. Germline V CDR1 and CDR2: ENHRY, SYGVKD. CDR3 region: CAIREGTGPNEQFF. The DNA for the CDR3 is TGTGCGATACGGGAAGGGACAGGGCCTAATGAGCAGTTCTTC.

The chain has TRBV5-6 and TRBJ1-2, with unresolved D. Per the germline V gene, CDR1 is SGHDT and CDR2 is YYEEEE. This CDR3 region has 15 residues. The V end lost 1 base, the J end lost 4 bases, and 14 bases lay between the germline ends. The CDR3 reads CASSLWATDGYGYTF. CDR3 bases: TGTGCCAGCAGCTTGTGGGCAACCGACGGCTATGGCTACACCTTC. The full variable domain, its missing parts supplied by reference TRBV5-6 and TRBJ1-2, is DAGVTQSPTHLIKTRGQQVTLRCSPKSGHDTVSWYQQALGQGPQFIFQYYEEEERQRGNFPDRFSGHQFPNYSSELNVNALLLGDSALYLCASSLWATDGYGYTFGSGTRLTVV.

The rearrangement uses TRBV27 and TRBJ2-1; D is perhaps TRBD1 (5 bases). Germline V lookup: CDR1 MNHEY, CDR2 SMNVEV (reference sequence). This CDR3 is built from 11 residues. V was clipped by 3 bases and J by 13 bases, with 10 bases between them. CDR3 residues: CASSFGDSQFF. The CDR3 nucleotides read TGTGCCAGCAGTTTCGGAGACAGCCAGTTCTTC.

The rearrangement uses TRBV7-2 and TRBJ2-1; D is ambiguous. Germline loops: CDR1 SGHTA, CDR2 FQGNSA. Deletions cut 4 bases from V and 6 bases from J, with 7 bases between. The CDR3 extends over 12 amino acids. CDR3 protein: CASSSPTNEQFF. The CDR3 DNA sequence: TGTGCCAGCAGCTCTCCCACCAATGAGCAGTTCTTC.

This clonotype is a singleton in its sample. The V call is TRBV12-3 or TRBV12-4, the J call TRBJ2-5; no clear D gene. The CDR3 extends over 15 amino acids. Trimming took 5 bases from V and 1 from J, leaving 14 bases between them. The CDR3 bases are TGTGCCAGCAGTCCCCGCCCCGGCGGCCAAGAGACCCAGTACTTC. Translating it yields CASSPRPGGQETQYF.

The table lists this clonotype with a few counts. The V call is TRBV7-2, the J call TRBJ1-4; possibly TRBD1 for D (6 bases). The germline V and J ends were trimmed by 5 bases and 6 bases, with 13 bases remaining between them. CDR1 and CDR2 (germline): SGHTA, FQGNSA. The CDR3 length is 14 residues. The CDR3 nucleotides read TGTGCCAGCAGCGCCGGTAGGGGGGATGAAAAACTGTTTTTT. It codes for CASSAGRGDEKLFF. Supplemented by reference TRBV7-2 and TRBJ1-4, the full variable domain reads GAGVSQSPSNKVTEKGKDVELRCDPISGHTALYWYRQSLGQGLEFLIYFQGNSAPDKSGLPSDRFSAERTGGSVSTLTIQRTQQEDSAVYLCASSAGRGDEKLFFGSGTQLSVL.

The chain couples TRBV7-3 to TRBJ2-4; D tentatively reads TRBD1 or TRBD2 (5 bases each). The J call may be faulty, since TRBJ2-5 better matches the DNA end. The germline V gene has CDR1 SGHTA and CDR2 FQGTGA. The CDR3 has 16 residues. CDR3 loop: CASSLKPGDEKETQYF. The CDR3 DNA reads as TGTGCCAGCAGCTTAAAGCCTGGGGACGAGAAAGAGACCCAGTACTTC.

The J gene is TRBJ2-1, the V gene TRBV10-2, with D perhaps matching TRBD1 or TRBD2 (5 bases each). Trimming took 2 bases from V and 8 from J, leaving 10 bases between them. Germline V gene data show CDR1 as WSHSY and CDR2 as SAAADI. The CDR3 length is 13 residues. CDR3 protein: CASSEEGRDEQFF. CDR3 nucleotide sequence: TGCGCCAGCAGTGAGGAGGGACGCGATGAGCAGTTCTTC.

V and J are TRBV2 and TRBJ2-7, with 8 bases fitting TRBD2. This CDR3 region has 18 residues. V was pared by 0 bases and J by 3 bases, with 13 bases of the junction left unmatched. Germline CDR1 reads SNHLY; CDR2 reads FYNNEI. DNA for the CDR3: TGTGCCAGCAGTGAAGCGCTCAGTGGGCGGGGGGTCTACTACGAGCAGTACTTC. Its protein is CASSEALSGRGVYYEQYF. The full variable domain, rest sourced from reference TRBV2 and TRBJ2-7, is EPEVTQTPSHQVTQMGQEVILRCVPISNHLYFYWYRQILGQKVEFLVSFYNNEISEKSEIFDDQFSVERPDGSNFTLKIRSTKLEDSAMYFCASSEALSGRGVYYEQYFGPGTRLTVT.

V is TRBV6-2 or TRBV6-3 and J is TRBJ2-7; 7 positions match TRBD1. CDR1 and CDR2 from the germline V gene are MNHEY and SVGEGT. CDR3 size: 14 residues. V trimming: 4 bases; J trimming: 4 bases; junction bases outside the gene matches: 7. CDR3 in DNA: TGTGCCAGCAGTTCTCCCCGGGACAGTTACGAGCAGTACTTC. It encodes CASSSPRDSYEQYF.